Below, 18 T cell receptor beta chains from the same sample are listed, as sequenced in a study of Ad26.COV2.S vaccination and SARS-CoV-2 variants. Some clones are missing from TCRdb's copy, which holds only in-frame ones; the method was immunoSEQ multiplex PCR. The sample lists around 300,000 clones, around nine tenths occurring once. Treatment: about 20 received Ad26.COV2.S at low or high dose, single or two shots; about 5 received placebo; per-sample allocation not given. Sampling took place 63 days after the first vaccine or placebo injection. The material sequenced was peripheral blood, taken in a trial of Ad26.COV2.S vaccine versus placebo. The receptors here all came from a person between 18 and 60 years old who received the Ad26.COV2.S COVID-19 vaccine or a placebo.

The gene calls are TRBV5-1 and TRBJ2-1, with D unclear. Germline V gene lookup returns CDR1 SGHRS and CDR2 YFSETQ. CDR3 length: 12 residues. V was shortened by 2 bases and J by 6 bases, with 6 bases between the two germline ends. In DNA, the CDR3 is TGCGCCAGCAGCTTAAACATCAATGAGCAGTTCTTC. It specifies CASSLNINEQFF.

CDR3: CASSQLTGPTEAFF. As DNA, the CDR3 is TGCGCCAGCAGCCAATTGACAGGGCCCACTGAAGCTTTCTTT. The chain combines TRBV4-3 with TRBJ1-1; the match to TRBD1 covers 7 bases. V shed 2 bases and J 4 bases; nucleotides not matched to a gene: 4. The CDR3 contains 14 residues. Germline CDR1 LGHNA, CDR2 YSLEER.

A few counts support this clone. This chain joins TRBV5-6 and TRBJ2-7, with D perhaps assigned TRBD1 or TRBD2 (5 bases each). CDR1 SGHDT and CDR2 YYEEEE come from the germline V gene. The CDR3 loop spans 16 amino acids. Trimming took 4 bases from V and 1 from J, leaving 18 bases between them. The CDR3 coding sequence is TGTGCCAGCAGCCCACGGGACCCAGGAAGTTCCTACGAGCAGTACTTC. Protein: CASSPRDPGSSYEQYF.

This clone was seen just once. The rearrangement uses TRBV7-2 and TRBJ2-1; 8 bases are a match to TRBD1. This CDR3 contains 15 residues. With V trimmed by 2 bases and J by 5 bases, 5 bases remained unmatched. CDR1 and CDR2 (germline): SGHTA, FQGNSA. CDR3 bases: TGTGCCAGCAGCTTATGGGGACAGGTTAACAATGAGCAGTTCTTC. Its translation is CASSLWGQVNNEQFF.

The rearrangement links TRBV5-3 to TRBJ1-1; the match to TRBD1 covers 8 bases. TRBV5-3 is reported as an ORF; its role is uncertain. The V segment lost 1 base and the J segment 10 bases; nucleotides outside the gene matches: 18. The CDR3 has 17 amino acids. CDR3 amino acids: CARSLSPDRARGVGAFF. The DNA of the CDR3 is TGTGCCAGAAGCTTGAGTCCGGACAGGGCCCGCGGGGTTGGAGCTTTCTTT.

This sequence joins TRBV3-1 (or the pseudogene TRBV3-2) and TRBJ2-7, with TRBD2 matching over 8 bases. Germline CDR1 reads LGHDT; CDR2 reads YNNKEL (reference sequence). V shed 3 bases and J 6 bases; nucleotides not matched to a gene: 4. The CDR3 totals 13 residues. CDR3 region: CASSQAGGGEQYF. CDR3 coding DNA: TGTGCCAGCAGCCAGGCGGGGGGCGGCGAGCAGTACTTC.

The chain carries TRBV15 and TRBJ2-3; 8 positions agree with TRBD2. Germline V gives CDR1 LNHNV, CDR2 YYDKDF (reference sequence). The CDR3 runs to 16 residues. J was trimmed by 6 bases and V by 0 bases; bases with no gene match: 8. The CDR3 protein is CATSRDWVREVDTQYF. In nucleotides, the CDR3 is TGTGCCACCAGCAGAGATTGGGTGCGGGAGGTGGATACGCAGTATTTT. Variable domain in full (rest from reference TRBV15 and TRBJ2-3): DAMVIQNPRYQVTQFGKPVTLSCSQTLNHNVMYWYQQKSSQAPKLLFHYYDKDFNNEADTPDNFQSRRPNTSFCFLDIRSPGLGDTAMYLCATSRDWVREVDTQYFGPGTRLTVL.

The chain employs TRBV5-8 and TRBJ2-7, with D possibly TRBD2 on 5 matching bases. Germline CDR1 reads SGHTS; CDR2 reads YDEGEE. CDR3 length: 12 amino acids. With 3 bases removed from V and 1 base from J, the gap between germline ends came to 5 bases. The CDR3 nucleotides read TGTGCCAGCAGCTGGAGGTCCTACGAGCAGTACTTC. This sequence encodes CASSWRSYEQYF.

CDR3 loop: CASSVRVGGLNYEQYF. The CDR3 DNA reads TGTGCCAGCAGTGTCAGGGTCGGCGGACTCAACTACGAGCAGTACTTC. This chain connects TRBV2 to TRBJ2-7; D is perhaps TRBD1 or TRBD2 (5 bases each). The CDR3 is 16 residues long. From germline, CDR1 is SNHLY and CDR2 FYNNEI. V dropped 4 bases and J dropped 3 bases, with 19 bases sitting between them.

The chain has TRBV27 and TRBJ1-1; TRBD1 matches at 10 bases. This CDR3 comprises 16 residues. V lost 6 bases and J lost 1; bases outside the gene matches: 8. Germline V gene lookup returns CDR1 MNHEY and CDR2 SMNVEV (reference sequence). CDR3: CASRGAGTGENTEAFF. CDR3 DNA: TGTGCCAGCAGGGGGGCCGGGACAGGGGAGAACACTGAAGCTTTCTTT.

This chain uses TRBV7-9 with TRBJ2-6; 7 bases fit TRBD2. J lost 0 bases, V lost 0 bases, and 8 bases had no gene match. CDR1 and CDR2 (germline): SEHNR, FQNEAQ (reference sequence). The CDR3 has 19 residues. CDR3 sequence reads: CASSLAFGRLSSGANVLTF. In nucleotides, the CDR3 is TGTGCCAGCAGCTTAGCTTTCGGGAGGCTTAGCTCTGGGGCCAACGTCCTGACTTTC.

This clone was recorded a few times. The gene calls are TRBV14 and TRBJ1-2; D is ambiguous. This CDR3 is 13 amino acids long. V was shortened by 2 bases and J by 1 base, with 5 bases between the two germline ends. CDR1 is SGHDN, CDR2 FVKESK, per germline. The CDR3 DNA reads as TGTGCCAGCAGCCAAAACAGTAACTATGGCTACACCTTC. It yields the protein CASSQNSNYGYTF. The full variable domain, with the rest looked up from reference TRBV14 and TRBJ1-2, is EAGVTQFPSHSVIEKGQTVTLRCDPISGHDNLYWYRRVMGKEIKFLLHFVKESKQDESGMPNNRFLAERTGGTYSTLKVQPAELEDSGVYFCASSQNSNYGYTFGSGTRLTVV.

The chain has TRBV7-8 and TRBJ2-5; D unresolved. Looked up from germline, CDR1 is SGHVS and CDR2 is FQNEAQ. V lost 6 bases to trimming and J lost 5 bases, with 13 bases between them. CDR3 length: 13 residues. The CDR3 is CASSENPRETQYF. Here the CDR3 DNA reads TGTGCCAGCAGTGAAAATCCGAGGGAGACCCAGTACTTC.

The chain links TRBV28 to TRBJ1-4, with a weak D call TRBD1 (6 bases). This CDR3 has 15 residues. The germline V gene encodes CDR1 MDHEN and CDR2 SYDVKM. Trimming removed 10 bases at V and 4 bases at J, with 19 bases between. The CDR3 sequence: CAIQSTGRGNEKLFF. The CDR3 nucleotides read TGTGCCATCCAGTCCACAGGCAGGGGTAATGAAAAACTGTTTTTT. Together with reference TRBV28 and TRBJ1-4, the CDR3 gives the full variable domain: DVKVTQSSRYLVKRTGEKVFLECVQDMDHENMFWYRQDPGLGLRLIYFSYDVKMKEKGDIPEGYSVSREKKERFSLILESASTNQTSMYLCAIQSTGRGNEKLFFGSGTQLSVL.

This chain links TRBV2 with TRBJ2-1; 8 nucleotides align to TRBD1. The J segment lost 6 bases and the V segment lost 5 bases, leaving 6 bases of the junction unmatched. CDR3 size: 14 residues. Germline V gives CDR1 SNHLY, CDR2 FYNNEI. In DNA, the CDR3 is TGTGCCAGCAGTCCCGGACAGGGCGGCAATGAGCAGTTCTTC. Its translation: CASSPGQGGNEQFF.

This clone has a single count. This chain connects TRBV11-2 to TRBJ2-5; 10 bases map to TRBD2. Trimming removed 4 bases from V and 4 bases from J; junction bases left unmatched: 6. CDR3 length: 15 amino acids. The V gene's germline CDR1 is SGHAT and CDR2 FQNNGV. The CDR3 reads CASSSTRLAGETQYF. CDR3 in DNA: TGTGCCAGCAGCTCTACTCGACTAGCGGGAGAGACCCAGTACTTC.

This clone has just one count. This chain connects TRBV11-2 to TRBJ2-1, with 14 bases identical to TRBD2. The germline CDR1 and CDR2 sequences are SGHAT and FQNNGV. This CDR3 region has 15 residues. V lost 5 bases, J lost 5 bases, and 2 bases stayed unmatched. CDR3 sequence: CASSPGLAGDNEQFF. In DNA form, the CDR3 reads TGTGCCAGCAGCCCGGGACTAGCGGGGGACAATGAGCAGTTCTTC.

The chain recombines TRBV7-9 with TRBJ2-7; maybe TRBD1 (5 bases). Germline lookup yields CDR1 SEHNR and CDR2 FQNEAQ (reference sequence). The length of the CDR3 is 16 residues. The germline V and J ends were trimmed by 4 bases and 5 bases, with 21 bases remaining between them. The CDR3 sequence: CASSSKVGQGNHEQYF. Here the CDR3 DNA reads TGTGCCAGCAGCTCCAAGGTGGGTCAGGGTAACCACGAGCAGTACTTC. Complete variable domain (other parts from reference TRBV7-9 and TRBJ2-7): DTGVSQNPRHKITKRGQNVTFRCDPISEHNRLYWYRQTLGQGPEFLTYFQNEAQLEKSRLLSDRFSAERPKGSFSTLEIQRTEQGDSAMYLCASSSKVGQGNHEQYFGPGTRLTVT.